Each of the 9 T cell receptor beta chains below was sequenced from the same sample in a study of blood T cell repertoires in COVID-19. Sequenced by immunoSEQ multiplex PCR; TCRdb stores in-frame clones only, minus some. The sample carries tens of thousands of clones, 80% to 90% recorded once. The sequencing sample was made of peripheral blood. These receptor sequences come from a woman in her 70s with acute or convalescent COVID-19.

This rearrangement joins TRBV28 to TRBJ1-1, with D hard to call. The CDR3 spans 16 residues. Germline lookup yields CDR1 MDHEN and CDR2 SYDVKM. Trimming took off 7 bases at V and 0 bases at J, with 18 bases between the two ends. CDR3 sequence: CASTDGIWELNTEAFF. In DNA form, the CDR3 reads TGTGCCAGCACCGACGGGATCTGGGAACTGAACACTGAAGCTTTCTTT.

This clone appeared once. The CDR3, as DNA: TGCGCCAGCAGCCGGGAGGAGGATTGGGAGACCCAGTACTTC. Its protein is CASSREEDWETQYF. J is TRBJ2-5 and V is TRBV4-1, with D perhaps matching TRBD2 (6 bases). Trimming stripped 4 bases from V and 5 bases from J, with 14 bases between. The CDR3 sequence is 14 residues long. The germline CDR1 and CDR2 sequences are MGHRA and YSYEKL.

The chain has TRBV7-6 and TRBJ2-5, with D tentatively TRBD1 (5 bases). The V and J ends lost 5 bases and 0 bases respectively, with 10 bases between them. The CDR3 contains 14 residues. Germline V gene lookup returns CDR1 SGHVS and CDR2 FNYEAQ. CDR3 loop: CASSRTIDQETQYF. In DNA form, the CDR3 reads TGTGCCAGCAGCCGGACAATCGACCAAGAGACCCAGTACTTC.

The J gene is TRBJ2-1, the V gene TRBV30; maybe TRBD2 (7 bases). The CDR3 covers 17 residues. CDR1 is GTSNPN and CDR2 is SVGIG in the germline V gene (reference sequence). Trimming left V 2 bases short and J 0 bases short, with 17 bases between. CDR3 coding DNA: TGTGCCTGGAGTAACCGGGGGGCGGGACGCTCCTACAATGAGCAGTTCTTC. Its protein is CAWSNRGAGRSYNEQFF. The variable domain in full, with the rest retrieved from reference TRBV30 and TRBJ2-1, is SQTIHQWPATLVQPVGSPLSLECTVEGTSNPNLYWYRQAAGRGLQLLFYSVGIGQISSEVPQNLSASRPQDRQFILSSKKLLLSDSGFYLCAWSNRGAGRSYNEQFFGPGTRLTVL.

The J gene is TRBJ1-2, the V gene TRBV7-8; TRBD1 agrees at 10 bases. V lost 11 bases to trimming and J lost 6 bases; unmatched junction nucleotides: 9. This CDR3 has 13 amino acids. Germline V gene data show CDR1 as SGHVS and CDR2 as FQNEAQ. The CDR3, as DNA: TGTGCCTGCATATCCGGGACAGGGGATGGCTACACCTTC. Translating gives CACISGTGDGYTF.

V gene TRBV19 combines with J gene TRBJ1-5; D is perhaps TRBD1 (5 bases). The CDR3 spans 14 residues. Germline CDR1 and CDR2: LNHDA and SQIVND (reference sequence). The V end lost 10 bases, the J end lost 0 bases, and 13 bases lay between the germline ends. This CDR3 reads CATRRDYSNQPQHF. The CDR3 DNA sequence: TGTGCCACAAGACGGGACTATAGCAATCAGCCCCAGCATTTT.

This chain uses TRBV5-1 with TRBJ2-3, with TRBD2 matching 8 bases. Germline trimming cut 0 bases from V and 0 bases from J; bases unmatched to any gene: 6. Germline CDR1 and CDR2: SGHRS and YFSETQ. This CDR3 is built from 17 residues. CDR3 residues: CASSLVGGLGSTDTQYF. CDR3 coding DNA: TGCGCCAGCAGCTTGGTAGGGGGACTAGGGAGCACAGATACGCAGTATTTT.

This clone was found once. The chain has TRBV12-3 or TRBV12-4 and TRBJ1-2; tentative D call: TRBD1 (5 bases). V shed 4 bases and J shed 4 bases, with 10 bases lying between them. This CDR3 has 13 amino acids. The CDR3 region has the DNA TGTGCCAGCAGTTCCACCGGGGGCTATGGCTACACCTTC. The encoded protein is CASSSTGGYGYTF.

The J gene is TRBJ2-3, the V gene TRBV5-1; TRBD2 matches at 12 bases. The CDR3 runs 15 residues. Germline V lookup: CDR1 SGHRS, CDR2 YFSETQ. Germline trimming cut 5 bases from V and 6 bases from J; bases unmatched to any gene: 7. This CDR3 is CASSGLAGGPDTQYF. The CDR3 coding sequence is TGCGCCAGCAGTGGGCTAGCGGGGGGGCCGGATACGCAGTATTTT.